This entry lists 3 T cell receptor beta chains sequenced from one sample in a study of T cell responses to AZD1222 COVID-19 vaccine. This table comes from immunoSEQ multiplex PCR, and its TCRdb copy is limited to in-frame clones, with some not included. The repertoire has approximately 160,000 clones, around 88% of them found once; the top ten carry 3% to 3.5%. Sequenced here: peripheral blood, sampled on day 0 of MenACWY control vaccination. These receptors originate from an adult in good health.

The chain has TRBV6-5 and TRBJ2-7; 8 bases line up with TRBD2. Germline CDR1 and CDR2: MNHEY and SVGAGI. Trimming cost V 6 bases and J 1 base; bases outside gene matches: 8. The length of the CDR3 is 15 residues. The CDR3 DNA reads TGTGCCAGCAGCCGATCCGGGACTAGTTCCTACGAGCAGTACTTC. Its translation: CASSRSGTSSYEQYF.

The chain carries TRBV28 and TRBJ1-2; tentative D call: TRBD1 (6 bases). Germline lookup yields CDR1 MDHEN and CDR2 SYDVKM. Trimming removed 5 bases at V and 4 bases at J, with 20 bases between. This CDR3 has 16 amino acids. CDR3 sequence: CASSPAGGKGVYGYTF. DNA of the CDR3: TGTGCCAGCAGTCCCGCGGGAGGGAAGGGGGTCTATGGCTACACCTTC.

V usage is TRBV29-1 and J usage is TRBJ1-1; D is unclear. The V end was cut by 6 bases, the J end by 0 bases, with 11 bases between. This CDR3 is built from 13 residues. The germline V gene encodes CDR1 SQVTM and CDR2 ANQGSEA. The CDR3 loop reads CSVGPHLNTEAFF. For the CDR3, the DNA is TGCAGCGTCGGACCCCACTTGAACACTGAAGCTTTCTTT. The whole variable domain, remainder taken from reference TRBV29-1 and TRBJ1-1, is SAVISQKPSRDICQRGTSLTIQCQVDSQVTMMFWYRQQPGQSLTLIATANQGSEATYESGFVIDKFPISRPNLTFSTLTVSNMSPEDSSIYLCSVGPHLNTEAFFGQGTRLTVV.